The next 11 T cell receptor beta chains were all read from a single sample in a study of T cell responses to AZD1222 COVID-19 vaccine (dated by TCRdb to 2020 to 2022). Receptor amplification or capture employed the immunoSEQ multiplex PCR assay. This immuneACCESS table, as held by TCRdb, lists in-frame sequences with V and J called but not all clones. Of the missing ones, under half trace to an unresolved V gene in checked studies; the others have no known cause. The sample table lists around 80,000 clones, more than 70% of them with a count of one. Approximately 10% of the sample is in the top ten clones. The sample's time point label is to be understood as: baseline before first vaccination. This specimen was peripheral blood, taken on day 0 of AZD1222 vaccination. These receptors all come from an adult in good health.

The chain has TRBV2 and TRBJ2-3; D gene unclear. Trimming removed 4 bases at V and 3 bases at J, with 5 bases between. Germline CDR1 reads SNHLY; CDR2 reads FYNNEI. The CDR3 length is 12 residues. CDR3 sequence reads: CASSVETDTQYF. The CDR3 DNA follows: TGTGCCAGCAGTGTCGAGACAGATACGCAGTATTTT.

The chain carries TRBV27 and TRBJ2-5, with 12 bases aligning to TRBD2. CDR3 length: 16 amino acids. V was pared by 8 bases and J by 5 bases, with 12 bases of the junction left unmatched. Germline V CDR1 and CDR2: MNHEY, SMNVEV (reference sequence). CDR3 sequence reads: CASGRASGRVWETQYF. In nucleotides, the CDR3 is TGTGCCAGCGGCCGGGCTAGCGGGAGGGTATGGGAGACCCAGTACTTC.

This sequence joins TRBV30 and TRBJ2-2; 13 nucleotides align to TRBD2. V shed 4 bases, J shed 8 bases, and the junction held 19 bases outside the gene matches. The CDR3 is made up of 19 amino acids. CDR1 and CDR2 from the germline V gene are GTSNPN and SVGIG (reference sequence). CDR3 loop: CAWTGDFKPGLAGTGELFF. The CDR3, as DNA: TGTGCCTGGACTGGGGATTTTAAACCGGGACTAGCGGGAACTGGGGAGCTGTTTTTT.

A single count supports this clone. The CDR3 DNA is TGTGCCAGCAGCTTAGGAGGGGCCCAAGAGACCCAGTACTTC. Translating it yields CASSLGGAQETQYF. The rearrangement links TRBV7-9 to TRBJ2-5; D possibly matches TRBD1 or TRBD2 (5 bases each). The CDR3 runs 14 residues. Trimming pared 1 base from V and 1 base from J, leaving 7 bases between. Germline CDR1 reads SEHNR; CDR2 reads FQNEAQ (reference sequence).

This chain connects TRBV4-1 to TRBJ2-2; unclear D gene. The germline CDR1 and CDR2 sequences are MGHRA and YSYEKL. V lost 3 bases, J lost 5 bases, and 10 bases lay in between. The CDR3 spans 14 residues. CDR3 residues: CASSHPPRTGELFF. The CDR3 DNA reads TGCGCCAGCAGCCACCCTCCCCGGACCGGGGAGCTGTTTTTT.

The chain couples TRBV2 to TRBJ2-1, with TRBD2 as a possible D gene (5 bases). The germline gives CDR1 SNHLY, CDR2 FYNNEI. There are 15 residues in the CDR3. Between the trimmed V and J ends, which lost 4 bases and 5 bases, there was a span of 15 bases. The chain's CDR3 is CASSVESTGDNEQFF. CDR3 nucleotide sequence: TGTGCCAGCAGTGTGGAATCCACCGGGGACAATGAGCAGTTCTTC.

The V and J genes are TRBV7-2 and TRBJ1-2, with 8 bases lining up with TRBD1. The CDR3 has 13 amino acids. Trimming at V came to 5 bases and at J to 6 bases, leaving 5 bases not matched to a gene. Germline V gives CDR1 SGHTA, CDR2 FQGNSA. CDR3 region: CASSPKQGDGYTF. Here the CDR3 DNA reads TGTGCCAGCAGCCCAAAACAGGGGGATGGCTACACCTTC.

Within the sample, this clone is medium-sized. The rearrangement uses TRBV28 and TRBJ2-7, with TRBD2 matching 8 bases. CDR1 MDHEN and CDR2 SYDVKM come from the germline V gene. This CDR3 spans 15 amino acids. The trim removed 10 bases at V and 0 bases at J, leaving 11 bases unmatched. Here the CDR3 DNA reads TGTGCCACCGGTCGGAGCGGGAGACCCTCCTACGAGCAGTACTTC. Protein product: CATGRSGRPSYEQYF.

V gene TRBV27 combines with J gene TRBJ1-1; D is ambiguous. Germline V lookup: CDR1 MNHEY, CDR2 SMNVEV (reference sequence). With 7 bases removed from V and 3 bases from J, the gap between germline ends came to 6 bases. This CDR3 has 11 residues. DNA for the CDR3: TGTGCCAGCATTGGGTACACTGAAGCTTTCTTT. It specifies CASIGYTEAFF.

This rearrangement joins TRBV28 to TRBJ2-2, with D possibly being TRBD1 (6 bases). Germline assignment: CDR1 MDHEN and CDR2 SYDVKM. V lost 8 bases and J 0 bases, leaving 10 bases between the germline ends. The CDR3 covers 14 residues. The CDR3 DNA follows: TGTGCCAGCCTGACAGGACCGAACACCGGGGAGCTGTTTTTT. Translation: CASLTGPNTGELFF.

In DNA, the CDR3 is TGTGCCAGCAGCTCGGACAGGGGGTATGGCTACACCTTC. The encoded protein is CASSSDRGYGYTF. The chain couples TRBV11-3 to TRBJ1-2, with TRBD1 matching 10 bases. Germline V gives CDR1 SGHNT, CDR2 YENEEA. The CDR3 spans 13 residues. V shed 4 bases and J 5 bases; nucleotides not matched to a gene: 1.